These T cell receptor beta chains were read from a single sample in a study of cytomegalovirus exposure and HLA in healthy donors. Only in-frame clones appear in the TCRdb table, and some are missing; sequencing was by immunoSEQ multiplex PCR. The sample records roughly 150,000 clones, roughly 75% being singletons. Sequencing was performed on PBMCs. These receptors were collected from a man aged 18 to 35 in good health and CMV-seropositive. Both conserved end residues are part of each CDR3. A D gene is named only where the DNA matches it firmly. The size entry is marked missing in some rows and otherwise reads once, few, many or a size class.

abundance: .
v_gene: TRBV19
j_gene: TRBJ1-3
d_gene: TRBD1
len: 14
CDR3aa: CASRPDRAGNTIYF
CDR3nt: TGTGCCAGTAGACCTGACAGGGCTGGAAACACCATATATTTT

abundance: .
v_gene: TRBV19
j_gene: TRBJ1-2
d_gene: TRBD1
len: 15
CDR3aa: CASSIEEGAPYGYTF
CDR3nt: TGTGCCAGTAGTATAGAGGAGGGGGCGCCTTATGGCTACACCTTC

abundance: .
v_gene: TRBV28
j_gene: TRBJ2-6
d_gene: TRBD1
len: 17
CDR3aa: CASSFPQGANGANVLTF
CDR3nt: TGTGCCAGCAGTTTTCCCCAGGGGGCGAACGGGGCCAACGTCCTGACTTTC

abundance: few
v_gene: TRBV29-1
j_gene: TRBJ1-2
d_gene: .
len: 13
CDR3aa: CSVETRTNYGYTF
CDR3nt: TGCAGCGTTGAAACTAGAACTAACTATGGCTACACCTTC

abundance: .
v_gene: TRBV27
j_gene: TRBJ2-1
d_gene: .
len: 15
CDR3aa: CASSFRRLRYNEQFF
CDR3nt: TGTGCCAGCAGTTTCCGCCGACTGAGATACAATGAGCAGTTCTTC

abundance: .
v_gene: TRBV28
j_gene: TRBJ2-1
d_gene: .
len: 17
CDR3aa: CASSPTRHSGVYNEQFF
CDR3nt: TGTGCCAGCAGTCCCACACGGCATAGCGGAGTTTACAATGAGCAGTTCTTC

abundance: once
v_gene: TRBV27
j_gene: TRBJ2-7
d_gene: TRBD2
len: 15
CDR3aa: CASSSGLGLDYEQYF
CDR3nt: TGTGCCAGCAGTTCGGGACTAGGCCTTGACTACGAGCAGTACTTC

abundance: .
v_gene: TRBV7-9
j_gene: TRBJ2-5
d_gene: .
len: 14
CDR3aa: CASSSATGAETQYF
CDR3nt: TGTGCCAGCAGCTCGGCCACAGGCGCAGAGACCCAGTACTTC

abundance: .
v_gene: TRBV11-2
j_gene: TRBJ1-1
d_gene: .
len: 12
CDR3aa: CASSLFEGYAFF
CDR3nt: TGTGCCAGCAGCTTATTCGAGGGTTATGCTTTCTTT

abundance: few
v_gene: TRBV12-5
j_gene: TRBJ2-1
d_gene: TRBD2
len: 12
CDR3aa: CASGAGGDEQFF
CDR3nt: TGTGCTAGTGGGGCGGGGGGAGATGAGCAGTTCTTC

abundance: .
v_gene: TRBV25-1
j_gene: TRBJ2-7
d_gene: TRBD1
len: 17
CDR3aa: CASSPRKTGIPFWEQYF
CDR3nt: TGTGCCAGCAGTCCCCGAAAGACAGGGATCCCCTTCTGGGAGCAGTACTTC

abundance: .
v_gene: TRBV19
j_gene: TRBJ2-5
d_gene: TRBD2
len: 15
CDR3aa: CASSSLAGRQETQYF
CDR3nt: TGTGCCAGTAGTAGCCTAGCGGGTCGACAAGAGACCCAGTACTTC

abundance: .
v_gene: TRBV21-1
j_gene: TRBJ1-2
d_gene: .
len: 13
CDR3aa: CASSTGQLYGYTF
CDR3nt: TGTGCCAGCAGCACCGGACAGCTCTATGGCTACACCTTC

abundance: .
v_gene: TRBV28
j_gene: TRBJ2-7
d_gene: .
len: 12
CDR3aa: CASLDNGDEQYF
CDR3nt: TGTGCCAGCCTGGACAATGGCGACGAGCAGTACTTC

abundance: .
v_gene: TRBV19
j_gene: TRBJ2-2
d_gene: .
len: 16
CDR3aa: CASSIRGRGKGGELFF
CDR3nt: TGTGCCAGTAGTATCCGGGGCAGGGGTAAAGGCGGGGAGCTGTTTTTT

abundance: .
v_gene: TRBV2
j_gene: TRBJ2-1
d_gene: .
len: 13
CDR3aa: CAIASSSYNEQFF
CDR3nt: TGTGCCATAGCATCAAGCTCCTACAATGAGCAGTTCTTC

abundance: .
v_gene: TRBV2
j_gene: TRBJ2-5
d_gene: .
len: 13
CDR3aa: CASSEMEWETQYF
CDR3nt: TGTGCCAGCAGTGAAATGGAGTGGGAGACCCAGTACTTC

abundance: few
v_gene: TRBV27
j_gene: TRBJ2-5
d_gene: .
len: 12
CDR3aa: CASSGQGIEQYF
CDR3nt: TGTGCCAGCTCCGGGCAGGGCATTGAGCAGTACTTC

abundance: .
v_gene: TRBV6-5
j_gene: TRBJ2-1
d_gene: .
len: 13
CDR3aa: CASSPRTYNEQFF
CDR3nt: TGTGCCAGCAGTCCCAGGACCTACAATGAGCAGTTCTTC

abundance: few
v_gene: TRBV6-1
j_gene: TRBJ2-2
d_gene: TRBD1
len: 13
CDR3aa: CASRGQGTGELFF
CDR3nt: TGTGCCAGCAGGGGACAGGGGACCGGGGAGCTGTTTTTT

abundance: .
v_gene: TRBV5-6
j_gene: TRBJ2-1
d_gene: .
len: 15
CDR3aa: CASSPPRVAWNEQFF
CDR3nt: TGTGCCAGCAGCCCGCCCCGGGTAGCGTGGAATGAGCAGTTCTTC

abundance: .
v_gene: TRBV28
j_gene: TRBJ2-1
d_gene: TRBD2
len: 15
CDR3aa: CASTTLTSGSNEQFF
CDR3nt: TGTGCCAGCACTACACTGACTAGCGGGAGCAATGAGCAGTTCTTC

abundance: .
v_gene: TRBV28
j_gene: TRBJ2-7
d_gene: TRBD1
len: 14
CDR3aa: CASSSPGQGHEQYF
CDR3nt: TGTGCCAGCAGTTCTCCGGGACAGGGCCACGAGCAGTACTTC

abundance: .
v_gene: TRBV13
j_gene: TRBJ2-2
d_gene: TRBD2
len: 18
CDR3aa: CASSPTVAGRGRTGELFF
CDR3nt: TGTGCCAGCAGCCCGACTGTAGCCGGGAGGGGGAGAACCGGGGAGCTGTTTTTT

abundance: .
v_gene: TRBV28
j_gene: TRBJ2-7
d_gene: TRBD1
len: 14
CDR3aa: CASSLRGPLYEQYF
CDR3nt: TGTGCCAGCAGTTTAAGGGGGCCTCTGTACGAGCAGTACTTC

abundance: .
v_gene: TRBV19
j_gene: TRBJ1-1
d_gene: .
len: 13
CDR3aa: CASRAPGNTEAFF
CDR3nt: TGTGCCAGTAGGGCCCCAGGGAACACTGAAGCTTTCTTT

abundance: .
v_gene: TRBV6-5
j_gene: TRBJ1-2
d_gene: TRBD1
len: 13
CDR3aa: CASSRGTGGGYTF
CDR3nt: TGTGCCAGCAGTAGGGGGACAGGTGGTGGCTACACCTTC

abundance: .
v_gene: TRBV9
j_gene: TRBJ2-1
d_gene: .
len: 11
CDR3aa: CASSVGDEQFF
CDR3nt: TGTGCCAGCAGCGTCGGGGATGAGCAGTTCTTC

abundance: .
v_gene: TRBV11-2
j_gene: TRBJ2-3
d_gene: .
len: 15
CDR3aa: CASSFRGTQGDTQYF
CDR3nt: TGTGCCAGCAGCTTTCGAGGAACGCAGGGAGATACGCAGTATTTT

abundance: once
v_gene: TRBV7-2
j_gene: TRBJ2-7
d_gene: TRBD2
len: 16
CDR3aa: CASSLARASGAYEQYF
CDR3nt: TGTGCCAGCAGCTTAGCGCGGGCTAGCGGGGCCTACGAGCAGTACTTC

abundance: .
v_gene: TRBV7-9
j_gene: TRBJ1-4
d_gene: .
len: 15
CDR3aa: CASSLGGPVNEKLFF
CDR3nt: TGTGCCAGCAGCTTAGGGGGCCCGGTAAATGAAAAACTGTTTTTT

abundance: once
v_gene: TRBV28
j_gene: TRBJ2-1
d_gene: .
len: 13
CDR3aa: CASSPGLMNEQFF
CDR3nt: TGTGCCAGCAGTCCAGGCCTGATGAATGAGCAGTTCTTC

abundance: .
v_gene: TRBV27
j_gene: TRBJ2-3
d_gene: TRBD2
len: 17
CDR3aa: CASSFSSREPSTDTQYF
CDR3nt: TGTGCCAGCAGTTTCTCCTCGCGGGAGCCTTCCACAGATACGCAGTATTTT

abundance: few
v_gene: TRBV29-1
j_gene: TRBJ1-1
d_gene: TRBD1
len: 16
CDR3aa: CSVDPQTGGVNTEAFF
CDR3nt: TGCAGCGTTGATCCCCAGACAGGGGGCGTGAACACTGAAGCTTTCTTT

abundance: .
v_gene: TRBV11-2
j_gene: TRBJ2-5
d_gene: TRBD2
len: 16
CDR3aa: CASSSLPLAGKETQYF
CDR3nt: TGTGCCAGCAGCTCCCTCCCACTAGCGGGGAAAGAGACCCAGTACTTC

abundance: few
v_gene: TRBV5-4
j_gene: TRBJ2-7
d_gene: .
len: 11
CDR3aa: CASSLLGEQYF
CDR3nt: TGTGCCAGCAGCCTTCTAGGCGAGCAGTACTTC

abundance: once
v_gene: TRBV19
j_gene: TRBJ1-5
d_gene: .
len: 17
CDR3aa: CASSINLLQVSNQPQHF
CDR3nt: TGTGCCAGTAGTATAAACCTACTACAGGTTTCCAATCAGCCCCAGCATTTT

abundance: .
v_gene: TRBV6-4
j_gene: TRBJ2-1
d_gene: TRBD2
len: 15
CDR3aa: CASSDSSGRYNEQFF
CDR3nt: TGTGCCAGCAGTGACTCTAGCGGGAGGTACAATGAGCAGTTCTTC

abundance: .
v_gene: TRBV28
j_gene: TRBJ2-2
d_gene: .
len: 14
CDR3aa: CASSPSRVTGELFF
CDR3nt: TGTGCCAGCAGTCCCAGCAGGGTTACCGGGGAGCTGTTTTTT

abundance: .
v_gene: TRBV9
j_gene: TRBJ2-7
d_gene: TRBD2
len: 15
CDR3aa: CASSVALAGVHEQYF
CDR3nt: TGTGCCAGCAGCGTAGCATTAGCGGGAGTCCACGAGCAGTACTTC

abundance: .
v_gene: TRBV4-1
j_gene: TRBJ1-1
d_gene: .
len: 16
CDR3aa: CASSQSYGLGYTEAFF
CDR3nt: TGCGCCAGCAGCCAGAGCTATGGACTCGGTTACACTGAAGCTTTCTTT

abundance: once
v_gene: TRBV11-1
j_gene: TRBJ2-3
d_gene: TRBD2
len: 17
CDR3aa: CASSPRLAGARTDTQYF
CDR3nt: TGTGCCAGCAGCCCCCGACTAGCGGGAGCAAGGACAGATACGCAGTATTTT

abundance: .
v_gene: TRBV30
j_gene: TRBJ1-4
d_gene: .
len: 13
CDR3aa: CAWSDSRNEKLFF
CDR3nt: TGTGCCTGGAGTGATAGCCGTAATGAAAAACTGTTTTTT

abundance: .
v_gene: TRBV2
j_gene: TRBJ1-2
d_gene: .
len: 14
CDR3aa: CASSEFSGFYGYTF
CDR3nt: TGTGCCAGCAGTGAATTTAGCGGCTTCTATGGCTACACCTTC

abundance: .
v_gene: TRBV28
j_gene: TRBJ2-3
d_gene: TRBD2
len: 15
CDR3aa: CASSLYSGRSDTQYF
CDR3nt: TGTGCCAGCAGTTTATATAGCGGGAGATCAGATACGCAGTATTTT

abundance: .
v_gene: TRBV19
j_gene: TRBJ2-4
d_gene: .
len: 12
CDR3aa: CASSSSGGTWYF
CDR3nt: TGTGCCAGTAGTTCCTCTGGGGGGACCTGGTACTTC

abundance: .
v_gene: TRBV7-8
j_gene: TRBJ2-7
d_gene: .
len: 15
CDR3aa: CASSSGGSHSYEQYF
CDR3nt: TGTGCCAGCAGCTCCGGTGGTAGCCACTCCTACGAGCAGTACTTC

abundance: .
v_gene: TRBV25-1
j_gene: TRBJ1-5
d_gene: .
len: 14
CDR3aa: CASSPGGANQPQHF
CDR3nt: TGTGCCAGCAGTCCCGGGGGGGCCAATCAGCCCCAGCATTTT

abundance: .
v_gene: TRBV27
j_gene: TRBJ2-1
d_gene: TRBD2
len: 19
CDR3aa: CASSSIWGERSGIRDEQFF
CDR3nt: TGTGCCAGCAGTTCCATATGGGGGGAGCGTAGCGGGATTAGGGATGAGCAGTTCTTC

abundance: .
v_gene: TRBV15
j_gene: TRBJ1-5
d_gene: .
len: 13
CDR3aa: CATSRVPGTLLHF
CDR3nt: TGTGCCACCAGCAGAGTGCCCGGGACACTCTTACATTTT

abundance: .
v_gene: TRBV6-4
j_gene: TRBJ2-1
d_gene: TRBD2
len: 13
CDR3aa: CASSGVSGGGLFF
CDR3nt: TGTGCCAGCAGTGGCGTGTCGGGAGGCGGACTGTTCTTC

abundance: .
v_gene: TRBV7-2
j_gene: TRBJ1-5
d_gene: .
len: 14
CDR3aa: CASSRLGGNQPQHF
CDR3nt: TGTGCCAGCAGCCGTCTAGGGGGAAATCAGCCCCAGCATTTT

abundance: .
v_gene: TRBV5-1
j_gene: TRBJ1-5
d_gene: .
len: 14
CDR3aa: CASSIGWGGQPQHF
CDR3nt: TGCGCCAGCAGCATAGGATGGGGCGGTCAGCCCCAGCATTTT